This T cell receptor (beta chain) was profiled in a study of T cells in women clearing cervical HPV infection. On the study more broadly: Women with histologically confirmed HPV16-related CIN3 or worse, 2 with invasive cancer, served as cases. Blood came at first lesion visit for cases, post-clearance for controls.

General study results and limits: Associations may precede or follow infection; HPV-specific or memory T cells were not isolated. TRBV6-7 abundance was lower in cases than controls (0.11% versus 0.16%).

The assay was immunoSEQ multiplex PCR, and TCRdb's table has in-frame clones only and misses some. This sample's table has roughly 30,000 clones. Comments on this clone: The antigen remains unidentified. The read finishes 3 residues shy of the CDR3 end, and the germline J gene is used to complete it.

CDR1 SNHLY and CDR2 FYNNEI come from the germline V gene. Trimming at V came to 5 bases and at J to 9 bases, leaving 5 bases not matched to a gene. The CDR3 has 14 amino acids. The sample was blood buffy coat. V and J are TRBV2 and TRBJ2-1; 12 nucleotides line up with TRBD2. The sequence derives from a woman between 18 and 70 years old with a cervical HPV16 infection that either progressed to CIN3+ or cleared (not recorded which). CDR3 bases read: TGTGCCAGCAGTCTGACTAGCGGGAGAGGTGAG. Protein product: CASSLTSGRGE. The whole CDR3 is CASSLTSGRGEQFF.